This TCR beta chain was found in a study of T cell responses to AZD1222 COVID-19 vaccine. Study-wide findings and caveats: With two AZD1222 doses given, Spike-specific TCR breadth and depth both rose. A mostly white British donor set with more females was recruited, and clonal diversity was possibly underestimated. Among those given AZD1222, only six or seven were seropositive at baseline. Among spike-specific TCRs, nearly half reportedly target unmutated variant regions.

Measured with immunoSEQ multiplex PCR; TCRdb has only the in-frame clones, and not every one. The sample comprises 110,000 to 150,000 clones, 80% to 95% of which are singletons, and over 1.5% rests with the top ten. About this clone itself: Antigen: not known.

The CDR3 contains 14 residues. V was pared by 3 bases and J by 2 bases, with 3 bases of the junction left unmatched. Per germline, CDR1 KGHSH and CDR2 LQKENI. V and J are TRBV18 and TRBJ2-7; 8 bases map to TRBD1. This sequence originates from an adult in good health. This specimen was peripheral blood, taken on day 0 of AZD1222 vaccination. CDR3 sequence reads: CASSPPGQAYEQYF. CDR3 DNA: TGTGCCAGCTCACCTCCGGGACAGGCCTACGAGCAGTACTTC. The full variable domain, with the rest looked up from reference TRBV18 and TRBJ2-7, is NAGVMQNPRHLVRRRGQEARLRCSPMKGHSHVYWYRQLPEEGLKFMVYLQKENIIDESGMPKERFSAEFPKEGPSILRIQQVVRGDSAAYFCASSPPGQAYEQYFGPGTRLTVT.